The entry below gives a single T cell receptor beta chain sequence along with its context. Its antigen is unknown. This sample is part of a study of identical twins. There are 16 residues in the CDR3. V was shortened by 0 bases and J by 1 base, with 12 bases between the two germline ends. CDR1 is MNHEY, CDR2 SVGAGI, per germline. A universal primer site arose from template switching, and cDNA bore unique molecular identifiers. TCRdb analysed the 5' RACE reads with MiXCR anew, one entry per CDR3 protein. The data hold about 480,000 distinct CDR3 sequences, with about 14% observed a single time. Findings and limits, study-wide: Clonotypes of the beta chain that were abundant in cord blood carried fewer insertions (memory repertoires showed none).

This sample was shared with a second study, whose subject was yellow fever vaccine responses in identical twins. From that second work: A vaccine T cell response that seemed partly convergent and partly personalized was reported in twins.

This receptor was taken from a woman aged 18 to 35 in good health. The rearrangement uses TRBV6-5 and TRBJ2-5; D is undetermined. Sequences were obtained from CD4+ T cells sorted from blood. CDR3 protein: CASSYSTSRGQETQYF. As DNA, the CDR3 is TGTGCCAGCAGTTACTCGACTTCTCGCGGCCAAGAGACCCAGTACTTC.